These 19 T cell receptor beta chains share one sample of origin, sequenced in a study of early T cells in non-severe SARS-CoV-2 infection. TCRdb redid the calling of the 5' RACE reads with MiXCR, one entry per CDR3 protein. The sample lists 30,000 to 35,000 distinct CDR3 sequences, about 4.6% occurring once. Sequenced input: whole blood. The source is an adult who was a healthcare worker with PCR-confirmed SARS-CoV-2 infection or an uninfected control (not recorded which).

This clonotype was counted at least ten times. V usage is TRBV12-3 or TRBV12-4 and J usage is TRBJ2-1; 8 bases fit TRBD1. J gave up 5 bases and V 6 bases, and 6 bases lay outside the gene matches. The CDR3 has 14 residues. CDR3 amino acids: CASRETGANNEQFF. The CDR3, as DNA: TGTGCCAGCAGGGAGACAGGGGCGAACAATGAGCAGTTCTTC.

This clonotype was seen repeatedly, ten times or more. This chain joins TRBV6-4 and TRBJ1-1, with a weak D call TRBD1 (5 bases). This CDR3 is 11 amino acids long. The germline V gene has CDR1 MRHNA and CDR2 SNTAGT. Trimming stripped 6 bases from V and 5 bases from J, with 7 bases between. The CDR3 DNA reads as TGTGCCAGCAGGGAGGGGACTGAAGCTTTCTTT. Protein: CASREGTEAFF.

This clonotype was seen at least ten times. The chain has TRBV10-1 and TRBJ2-7; D uncertain. The germline V gene has CDR1 WNHNN and CDR2 SYGVQD (reference sequence). This CDR3 has 13 amino acids. V was shortened by 2 bases and J by 1 base, with 6 bases between the two germline ends. The CDR3 here is CASSEVHSYEQYF. Here the CDR3 DNA reads TGCGCCAGCAGTGAGGTGCATTCCTACGAGCAGTACTTC.

In its sample, this clonotype was seen many times. This CDR3 reads CASSLFGRMNTEAFF. CDR3 in DNA: TGTGCCAGCAGTTTATTCGGCAGGATGAACACTGAAGCTTTCTTT. V is TRBV27 and J is TRBJ1-1; no definite D call. The V gene's germline CDR1 is MNHEY and CDR2 SMNVEV (reference sequence). The CDR3 covers 15 residues. V lost 1 base and J 0 bases, leaving 9 bases between the germline ends.

This clonotype is categorized as medium-sized. The chain is built from TRBV7-7 and TRBJ2-2, with TRBD2 as a possible D gene (5 bases). V lost 8 bases and J lost 5, with 15 bases in between. Germline CDR1 and CDR2: SSHAT and FNYEAQ (reference sequence). The CDR3 runs to 14 residues. The CDR3 reads CASALDSVTGELFF. CDR3 nucleotides: TGTGCCAGCGCCCTGGACTCCGTAACCGGGGAGCTGTTTTTT.

At least ten counts were recorded for this clonotype. The chain employs TRBV5-1 and TRBJ2-7; D unresolved. CDR1 is SGHRS and CDR2 is YFSETQ in the germline V gene. V was pared by 6 bases and J by 1 base, with 14 bases between. This CDR3 is built from 14 residues. CDR3 nucleotides: TGCGCCAGCACCCATGGCCGCGCGTCCTACGAGCAGTACTTC. Protein product: CASTHGRASYEQYF.

This clonotype was observed at least ten times. The rearrangement links TRBV27 to TRBJ2-5; 8 nucleotides agree with TRBD1. This CDR3 region has 14 residues. The ends lost 4 bases at V and 3 bases at J; junction bases unmatched: 4. CDR1 and CDR2 (germline): MNHEY, SMNVEV (reference sequence). The CDR3, as DNA: TGTGCCAGCAGTTCTCGGACAGGGAAAGAGACCCAGTACTTC. It encodes CASSSRTGKETQYF.

The table lists this clonotype with many counts. CDR3 region: CASSPQDRVITEAFF. The CDR3 nucleotides read TGTGCCAGCAGTCCACAGGACAGGGTCATCACTGAAGCTTTCTTT. This sequence joins TRBV28 and TRBJ1-1; 8 positions agree with TRBD1. There are 15 residues in the CDR3. The junction had 9 bases not matched to a gene; V was cut back by 5 bases and J by 4 bases. Germline-derived CDR1 and CDR2 are MDHEN and SYDVKM.

This clonotype occurred many times. The chain joins TRBV12-3 or TRBV12-4 to TRBJ2-1, with 8 nucleotides matching TRBD2. With 6 bases clipped from V and 6 bases from J, the junction kept 19 bases outside the gene matches. The length of the CDR3 is 18 residues. The CDR3 region has the DNA TGTGCCAGCAGCCCCTACGGAGCGGGAGTAGAGGAGGGCAATGAGCAGTTCTTC. This translates into CASSPYGAGVEEGNEQFF.

V gene TRBV5-4 combines with J gene TRBJ1-2; D gene uncertain. CDR3 size: 13 residues. The V and J ends lost 0 bases and 4 bases respectively, with 7 bases between them. CDR1 is SGHNT and CDR2 is YYREEE in the germline V gene (reference sequence). The CDR3 DNA follows: TGTGCCAGCAGCTTGGGAGAGGTCTATGGCTACACCTTC. This sequence encodes CASSLGEVYGYTF. Full variable domain (rest looked up from reference TRBV5-4 and TRBJ1-2): ETGVTQSPTHLIKTRGQQVTLRCSSQSGHNTVSWYQQALGQGPQFIFQYYREEENGRGNFPPRFSGLQFPNYSSELNVNALELDDSALYLCASSLGEVYGYTFGSGTRLTVV.

This clonotype was observed many times. The chain is built from TRBV12-3 or TRBV12-4 and TRBJ1-6; D may be TRBD1 (5 bases). The CDR3 loop spans 12 amino acids. V lost 8 bases and J 8 bases, leaving 10 bases between the germline ends. The CDR3 region has the DNA TGTGCCAGCGGGGAGGGGTATTCACCCCTCCACTTT. This translates into CASGEGYSPLHF.

Worth noting for this clonotype: A much larger clone differs from this one at a single base, so this may be a read error. Likely a read error: the CDR3 ends without its conserved phenylalanine or tryptophan. The chain is built from TRBV4-1 and TRBJ1-1, with D perhaps TRBD1 (5 bases). This CDR3 contains 14 residues. Trimming left V 4 bases short and J 1 base short, with 10 bases between. CDR1 is MGHRA, CDR2 YSYEKL, per germline. The CDR3 bases are TGCGCCAGCAGCCCAGACAGCGGGAACACTGAAGCTTTCTTG. This encodes CASSPDSGNTEAFL.

This clonotype was seen repeatedly, ten times or more. V usage is TRBV3-1 and J usage is TRBJ2-7; 7 bases are shared with TRBD1. The CDR3 sequence is 13 residues long. J was trimmed by 6 bases and V by 6 bases; bases with no gene match: 8. Germline V gene data show CDR1 as LGHDT and CDR2 as YNNKEL (reference sequence). The CDR3 loop is CASSQEGGGEQYF. In nucleotides, the CDR3 is TGTGCCAGCAGTCAGGAAGGGGGCGGCGAGCAGTACTTC.

This clonotype was recorded many times. CDR3 protein: CASSPPSGGSYNEQFF. In DNA form, the CDR3 reads TGTGCCAGCAGCCCCCCAAGCGGGGGCTCCTACAATGAGCAGTTCTTC. The V call is TRBV28, the J call TRBJ2-1, with TRBD2 matching over 8 bases. V lost 6 bases and J lost 0; bases outside the gene matches: 7. Germline V gives CDR1 MDHEN, CDR2 SYDVKM. The CDR3 runs 16 residues.

This clonotype was picked up many times. The CDR3 DNA is TGTGCCATCAGTGAGTCGGGAGCGGGAGAGCAGTTCTTC. As protein: CAISESGAGEQFF. The V and J genes are TRBV10-3 and TRBJ2-1, with 7 bases fitting TRBD2. The CDR3 contains 13 residues. Per germline, CDR1 ENHRY and CDR2 SYGVKD. The V and J ends lost 0 bases and 10 bases, in that order; junction bases with no gene match: 3.

This clonotype was observed a handful of times. V usage is TRBV5-4 and J usage is TRBJ2-2; a weak D match, TRBD2 (6 bases). The CDR3 loop spans 14 amino acids. Per germline, CDR1 SGHNT and CDR2 YYREEE (reference sequence). Trimming pared 4 bases from V and 1 base from J, leaving 8 bases between. This CDR3 is CASSISGNTGELFF. The DNA of the CDR3 is TGTGCCAGCAGCATTAGCGGGAACACCGGGGAGCTGTTTTTT. The full variable domain, completed using reference TRBV5-4 and TRBJ2-2, is ETGVTQSPTHLIKTRGQQVTLRCSSQSGHNTVSWYQQALGQGPQFIFQYYREEENGRGNFPPRFSGLQFPNYSSELNVNALELDDSALYLCASSISGNTGELFFGEGSRLTVL.

This clonotype was counted ten times or more. The gene calls are TRBV29-1 and TRBJ1-1; D is possibly TRBD1 (5 bases). Germline assignment: CDR1 SQVTM and CDR2 ANQGSEA. The CDR3 sequence is 12 residues long. V shed 6 bases and J shed 8 bases, with 16 bases lying between them. Written as DNA, the CDR3 is TGCAGCGTAGCCCCCTCCGGACAAGAAGCTTTCTTT. As protein: CSVAPSGQEAFF. Supplemented by reference TRBV29-1 and TRBJ1-1, the full variable domain reads SAVISQKPSRDICQRGTSLTIQCQVDSQVTMMFWYRQQPGQSLTLIATANQGSEATYESGFVIDKFPISRPNLTFSTLTVSNMSPEDSSIYLCSVAPSGQEAFFGQGTRLTVV.

This clonotype occurred many times. The chain links TRBV6-5 to TRBJ2-1, with TRBD2 matching 15 bases. From germline, CDR1 is MNHEY and CDR2 SVGAGI. The V segment lost 6 bases and the J segment 8 bases; nucleotides outside the gene matches: 5. The CDR3 consists of 15 residues. CDR3 sequence (DNA): TGTGCCAGCAGCCGGACTAGCGGGGGGGCCCATGAGCAGTTCTTC. Its protein product is CASSRTSGGAHEQFF.

Worth noting for this clonotype: The junction and the germline gene differ at one end; a read error may be behind it. The chain joins TRBV12-3 or TRBV12-4 to TRBJ1-1; D is uncertain. The CDR3 runs to 11 residues. CDR3 in DNA: TGTGCCAGCAGTTTGAACACTGAAGCTCTCTTT. This sequence encodes CASSLNTEALF.